This entry features one TCR beta chain sequence. Its antigen is currently unknown. This entry is derived from a study of shared clonotypes between healthy human individuals. The study's findings and limits: Investigators collected only blood, and repertoires in tissues likely differ.

The method was immunoSEQ multiplex PCR; TCRdb's version includes in-frame clones alone and lacks a portion of them. The repertoire holds hundreds of thousands of clones, about 95% seen once, with approximately 0.11% in the top ten. Naive CD8 cells comprised CD45RO-negative, CCR7-positively selected cells, excluding terminally differentiated effector memory CD45RA+ cells. This CDR3 is 17 amino acids long. Germline trimming cut 0 bases from V and 1 base from J; bases unmatched to any gene: 8. From germline, CDR1 is SGHNT and CDR2 YYREEE (reference sequence). Sequenced material: naive CD8+ T cells sorted from blood. This sequence originates from a young woman in good health. V gene TRBV5-4 combines with J gene TRBJ2-3; 7 bases are a match to TRBD2. The DNA of the CDR3 is TGTGCCAGCAGCTTGGCCATCGGGACTAAACGCACAGATACGCAGTATTTT. Its translation: CASSLAIGTKRTDTQYF.